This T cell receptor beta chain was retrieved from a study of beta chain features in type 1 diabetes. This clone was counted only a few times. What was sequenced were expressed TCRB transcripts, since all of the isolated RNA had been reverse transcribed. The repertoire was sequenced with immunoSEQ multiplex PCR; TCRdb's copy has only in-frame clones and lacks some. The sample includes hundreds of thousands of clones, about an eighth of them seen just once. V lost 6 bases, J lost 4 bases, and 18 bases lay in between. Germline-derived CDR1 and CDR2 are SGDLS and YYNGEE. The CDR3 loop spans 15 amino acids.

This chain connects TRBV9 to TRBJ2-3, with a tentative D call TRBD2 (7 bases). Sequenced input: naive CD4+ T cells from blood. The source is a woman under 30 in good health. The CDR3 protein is CASTAGGAGADTQYF. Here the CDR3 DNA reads TGTGCCAGCACCGCTGGGGGGGCCGGGGCAGATACGCAGTATTTT.